A selection of T cell receptor beta chains follows, all from one sample in a study of radiotherapy plus CTLA-4 blockade in lung cancer. Here immunoSEQ multiplex PCR was the method, and the copy in TCRdb shows in-frame clones only, minus some. This table has 70,000 to 100,000 clones, around 86% appearing once. The sequenced sample was peripheral blood, obtained from a patient treated with radiotherapy plus ipilimumab. These TCRs come from a human donor with non-small cell lung cancer who had a partial response to radiotherapy plus ipilimumab. Each CDR3 is given with its conserved first and last residue. D genes are given only for firm matches. The size field is filled for only some rows; it gives once, few, many or a size class.

TRBJ2-7 TRBV11-3 TRBD1 15 . CASSRNRDRGYEQYF TGTGCCAGCAGCAGGAACCGGGACAGGGGATACGAGCAGTACTTC
TRBJ2-3 TRBV28 TRBD2 16 . CASSRTSGNLPDTQYF TGTGCCAGCAGCCGGACTAGCGGGAACCTGCCAGATACGCAGTATTTT
TRBJ1-3 TRBV10-3 TRBD1 15 . CAISAGTGARNTIYF TGTGCCATCAGTGCCGGGACAGGGGCCAGAAACACCATATATTTT
TRBJ2-7 TRBV28 TRBD1 13 . CASEGQVGYEQYF TGTGCCAGCGAAGGACAGGTAGGATACGAGCAGTACTTC
TRBJ2-1 TRBV28 TRBD2 17 . CASRTAGTSGSYNEQFF TGTGCCAGCAGAACTGCCGGGACTAGCGGGAGTTACAATGAGCAGTTCTTC
TRBJ1-1 TRBV6-4 TRBD1 15 once CASSPQTGGSTEAFF TGTGCCAGCAGTCCCCAGACAGGGGGATCCACTGAAGCTTTCTTT
TRBJ2-3 TRBV7-2 TRBD2 17 . CASSRTGTSGTTDTQYF TGTGCCAGCAGCCGAACCGGGACTAGCGGAACCACAGATACGCAGTATTTT
TRBJ2-2 TRBV5-5 . 15 . CASSLTYGYTGELFF TGTGCCAGCAGCTTAACGTACGGTTACACCGGGGAGCTGTTTTTT
TRBJ1-1 TRBV27 . 13 . CASSLNRNTEAFF TGTGCCAGCAGTTTGAACAGGAACACTGAAGCTTTCTTT
TRBJ2-3 TRBV9 . 16 . CASSVRGGASTDTQYF TGTGCCAGCAGCGTTCGAGGAGGGGCTAGCACAGATACGCAGTATTTT